The T cell receptor (beta chain) described here comes from a study of T cells after yellow fever vaccination. Looking at the study overall: Fractions of limited cellularity were prepared by means of SMART-Seq v4 Ultra Low Input.

Findings of the study overall: Most primary-vaccination clones reappeared after the booster (about 97% CD4, 75% to 90% CD8). Any FACS-sorted repertoire could hold abundant clonotypes that contaminate it from the bulk population. A limited proportion of clonotypes was detected within both the CD4 and CD8 compartments.

This clonotype was observed a handful of times. Its matching antigen is unknown. One entry per CDR3 protein, called by TCRdb with MiXCR from the 5' RACE reads. In the table there are roughly 500,000 distinct CDR3 sequences, roughly a fifth of which are singletons. Germline values: CDR1 SGHTA, CDR2 FQGNSA. The CDR3 is made up of 13 amino acids. V lost 6 bases, J lost 2 bases, and 8 bases lay in between. This chain uses TRBV7-2 with TRBJ1-5; D call uncertain. This TCR came from a man aged 25-45 years who received the YFV17D yellow fever vaccine. Sequenced material: PBMCs, taken 15 days after the yellow fever booster vaccination. CDR3 loop: CASRLEGNQPQHF. DNA of the CDR3: TGTGCCAGCAGACTTGAGGGCAATCAGCCCCAGCATTTT.